The sequence of this T cell receptor beta chain was determined in a study of T cell repertoires in cytomegalovirus infection. The overall study: Used in the study were CMV epitopes, some recently identified and HLA-C-restricted, others well-studied and HLA-B-restricted. Public TCR beta signatures marked donors with CMV infection and the matching HLA. Findings of the study overall: Within the response measured ex vivo, HLA-C-restricted CMV-specific TCR beta clonotypes were dominant.

Concerning this clonotype: The antigen is undetermined.

V trimming: 4 bases; J trimming: 6 bases; junction bases outside the gene matches: 5. Germline values: CDR1 MGHRA, CDR2 YSYEKL. The CDR3 length is 13 residues. In TCRdb, the reads were re-called with MiXCR into one record per CDR3 protein. The data show about 920,000 distinct CDR3 sequences, roughly 30% seen once. This sequence originates from a human donor in good health (CMV status not recorded). Some clones in this sample may be carry-over from other donors' samples. The starting material was cultured CD8+ T cells from PBMCs, obtained from culture after CMV antigen stimulation. The chain has TRBV4-1 and TRBJ1-1; 7 nucleotides match TRBD1. The CDR3: CASSRDRVAEAFF. The CDR3 region has the DNA TGCGCCAGCAGCCGAGACAGGGTTGCTGAAGCTTTCTTT.